This TCR beta chain derives from a study of blood T cell repertoires in COVID-19. V lost 3 bases and J lost 2; bases outside the gene matches: 12. The CDR3 is 17 residues long. The germline V gene encodes CDR1 MDHEN and CDR2 SYDVKM. As originally analysed: Amplification of reference gene primers provided the estimated nucleated cell counts. TCRdb's copy holds only in-frame clones and misses some; the assay was immunoSEQ multiplex PCR. V and J calls and clone size come straight from that table; D and trimming were deduced from the DNA. The repertoire holds 210,000 or so clones, with almost 90% as singletons.

Input material: peripheral blood. J is TRBJ1-2 and V is TRBV28, with 7 bases fitting TRBD1. The TCR was taken from a man between 45 and 60 years old with acute or convalescent COVID-19. CDR3 in amino acids: CASSFTTRGRLNYGYTF. The DNA of the CDR3 is TGTGCCAGCAGTTTCACAACGAGGGGGCGTTTAAACTATGGCTACACCTTC.